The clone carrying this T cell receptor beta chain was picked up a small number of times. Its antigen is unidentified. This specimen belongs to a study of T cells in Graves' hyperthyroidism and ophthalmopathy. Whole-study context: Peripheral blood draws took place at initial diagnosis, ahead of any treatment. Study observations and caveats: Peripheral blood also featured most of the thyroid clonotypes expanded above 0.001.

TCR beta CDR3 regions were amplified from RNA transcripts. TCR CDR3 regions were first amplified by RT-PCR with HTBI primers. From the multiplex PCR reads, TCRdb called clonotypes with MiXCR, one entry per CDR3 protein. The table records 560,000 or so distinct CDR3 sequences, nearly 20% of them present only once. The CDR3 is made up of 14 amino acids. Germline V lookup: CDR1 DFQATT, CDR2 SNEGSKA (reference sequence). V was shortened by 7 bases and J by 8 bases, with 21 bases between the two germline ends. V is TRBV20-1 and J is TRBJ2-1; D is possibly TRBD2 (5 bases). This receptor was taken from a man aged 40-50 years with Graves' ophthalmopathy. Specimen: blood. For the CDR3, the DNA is TGCAGTGTCCACCGGACTTCTCGGCCGGATGAGCAGTTCTTC. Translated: CSVHRTSRPDEQFF.